The 18 T cell receptor beta chains given below trace back to one sample, sequenced in a study of regulatory T cells in long-lasting Graves disease. CDR3-region Arm-PCR and iRepertoire HTBI primers produced the TCR beta libraries. TCRdb re-called the multiplex PCR reads through MiXCR, storing one row per CDR3 protein. The data contain roughly 610,000 distinct CDR3 sequences, approximately 16% of them singletons. Time point here: newly diagnosed GD, antithyroid drugs for less than 3 months. After RNA was extracted from PBMCs, the TCR library was made from it. These data are also associated with another study on T cells in Graves' hyperthyroidism and ophthalmopathy.

The specimen comprised peripheral blood mononuclear cells (PBMCs), sampled at new diagnosis, from a patient treated with antithyroid drugs. Receptors were obtained from a man aged 18-30 years with Graves disease.

The chain is built from TRBV2 and TRBJ1-1, with 8 bases aligning to TRBD1. CDR3 length: 17 residues. Germline loops: CDR1 SNHLY, CDR2 FYNNEI. The J segment lost 11 bases and the V segment lost 6 bases, leaving 23 bases of the junction unmatched. Here the CDR3 reads CASSRPDRVGNWGSAFF. The CDR3 coding sequence is TGTGCCAGCAGCAGACCGGACAGGGTAGGAAATTGGGGTTCGGCTTTCTTT. Full variable domain (remainder filled in from reference TRBV2 and TRBJ1-1): EPEVTQTPSHQVTQMGQEVILRCVPISNHLYFYWYRQILGQKVEFLVSFYNNEISEKSEIFDDQFSVERPDGSNFTLKIRSTKLEDSAMYFCASSRPDRVGNWGSAFFGQGTRLTVV.

This clonotype appeared many times. The chain has TRBV6-2 or TRBV6-3 and TRBJ1-1; D remains unclear. Deletions cut 0 bases from V and 4 bases from J, with 9 bases between. Germline lookup yields CDR1 MNHEY and CDR2 SVGEGT. This CDR3 comprises 14 residues. CDR3 protein: CASSYSSVGTEAFF. The CDR3 DNA reads as TGTGCCAGCAGTTACTCGTCAGTAGGCACTGAAGCTTTCTTT.

This clonotype was seen at least ten times. The V gene is TRBV5-1, the J gene TRBJ2-7, with 8 bases identical to TRBD2. This CDR3 spans 16 amino acids. Unmatched junction bases numbered 12, after V lost 1 base and J lost 6 bases. Looked up from germline, CDR1 is SGHRS and CDR2 is YFSETQ. In DNA form, the CDR3 reads TGCGCCAGCAGCTTGTTACTAAGCGGGAGTCTCCCCGAGCAGTACTTC. Protein sequence: CASSLLLSGSLPEQYF.

Ten or more counts support this clonotype. The rearrangement joins TRBV12-3 or TRBV12-4 to TRBJ1-2; D is ambiguous. V was cut by 5 bases and J by 0 bases, with 13 bases left in between. This CDR3 has 15 amino acids. The CDR3 protein is CASSPPPVANYGYTF. CDR3 DNA: TGTGCCAGCAGTCCACCCCCAGTAGCTAACTATGGCTACACCTTC.

The chain couples TRBV29-1 to TRBJ1-2; D not certain. The V gene lost 2 bases and the J gene lost 5 bases, with 9 bases spanning the gap. Germline CDR1 and CDR2: SQVTM and ANQGSEA. The CDR3 sequence is 12 residues long. The CDR3 region is CSVEKGGYGYTF. CDR3 sequence (DNA): TGCAGCGTTGAAAAAGGAGGATATGGCTACACCTTC.

The rearrangement uses TRBV18 and TRBJ2-3; 8 nucleotides line up with TRBD2. Germline V gives CDR1 KGHSH, CDR2 LQKENI. The CDR3 totals 17 residues. V was clipped by 3 bases and J by 2 bases; unmatched bases: 10. The CDR3: CASSPGLAGSFTDTQYF. CDR3 nucleotides: TGTGCCAGCTCACCGGGGTTAGCGGGAAGCTTCACAGATACGCAGTATTTT.

There are many counts of this clonotype. J is TRBJ2-3 and V is TRBV27, with D uncertain. Germline V CDR1 and CDR2: MNHEY, SMNVEV (reference sequence). CDR3 size: 13 residues. V was trimmed by 6 bases and J by 6 bases, leaving 13 bases between them. The CDR3 spells CASRPGRHDTQYF. Here the CDR3 DNA reads TGTGCCAGCAGACCCGGACGGCACGATACGCAGTATTTT.

The chain is built from TRBV6-1 and TRBJ2-3; 12 positions match TRBD2. The CDR3 sequence is 17 residues long. Trimming removed 4 bases from V and 6 bases from J; junction bases left unmatched: 11. CDR1 MNHNS and CDR2 SASEGT come from the germline V gene. The CDR3 is CASSVGLTSGSSDTQYF. CDR3 sequence (DNA): TGTGCCAGCAGTGTCGGTCTGACTAGCGGGAGTTCCGATACGCAGTATTTT.

This clonotype was detected only a few times. The J gene is TRBJ1-4, the V gene TRBV29-1; D gene uncertain. Per germline, CDR1 SQVTM and CDR2 ANQGSEA. CDR3 size: 13 residues. Trimming cost V 4 bases and J 6 bases, with 12 bases left between them. The DNA for the CDR3 is TGCAGCGTTGGTTGGGGTACAGATGAAAAACTGTTTTTT. This codes for CSVGWGTDEKLFF.

The chain combines TRBV7-9 with TRBJ2-5, with TRBD1 matching 7 bases. This CDR3 region has 16 residues. The J segment lost 5 bases and the V segment lost 1 base, leaving 10 bases of the junction unmatched. The germline V gene has CDR1 SEHNR and CDR2 FQNEAQ (reference sequence). The CDR3 loop reads CASSLGIGQALETQYF. In DNA form, the CDR3 reads TGTGCCAGCAGCTTAGGAATCGGACAGGCCCTGGAGACCCAGTACTTC. Based on the CDR3 plus reference TRBV7-9 and TRBJ2-5, the full variable domain is DTGVSQNPRHKITKRGQNVTFRCDPISEHNRLYWYRQTLGQGPEFLTYFQNEAQLEKSRLLSDRFSAERPKGSFSTLEIQRTEQGDSAMYLCASSLGIGQALETQYFGPGTRLLVL.

This clonotype was counted between two and nine times. The gene calls are TRBV4-1 and TRBJ2-3; TRBD2 aligns across 8 bases. The CDR3 totals 15 residues. CDR1 is MGHRA, CDR2 YSYEKL, per germline. With 1 base clipped from V and 6 bases from J, the junction kept 6 bases outside the gene matches. CDR3 in DNA: TGCGCCAGCAGCCAAGTTGGGACTAGAGGGGATACGCAGTATTTT. This gives the protein CASSQVGTRGDTQYF.

The chain links TRBV4-1 to TRBJ1-6, with 10 bases matching TRBD1. The CDR3 is 14 residues long. Losses at the gene ends were 3 bases for V and 10 bases for J; bases not matched to a gene: 3. The germline V gene has CDR1 MGHRA and CDR2 YSYEKL. The CDR3 DNA reads TGCGCCAGCAGCCAGACAGGGGGCGGGTCACCCCTCCACTTT. Its protein is CASSQTGGGSPLHF.

The chain joins TRBV19 to TRBJ1-1; maybe TRBD1 (5 bases). CDR3 length: 13 residues. The germline V gene encodes CDR1 LNHDA and CDR2 SQIVND (reference sequence). The ends were cut back, 6 bases at V and 4 bases at J, with 12 bases in the middle. CDR3 amino acids: CASRHHRSTEAFF. The CDR3 region has the DNA TGTGCCAGTAGACACCACAGGAGCACTGAAGCTTTCTTT.

This rearrangement joins TRBV28 to TRBJ2-7; D remains unclear. The CDR3 covers 14 residues. Germline CDR1 MDHEN, CDR2 SYDVKM. V shed 1 base and J shed 3 bases, with 10 bases lying between them. The CDR3 nucleotides read TGTGCCAGCAGTTTATTAGGCCCGGGCTACGAGCAGTACTTC. It specifies CASSLLGPGYEQYF.

This clonotype occurred many times. The gene calls are TRBV29-1 and TRBJ2-7; 10 bases agree with TRBD1. Trimming removed 4 bases from V and 12 bases from J; junction bases left unmatched: 9. The germline CDR1 and CDR2 sequences are SQVTM and ANQGSEA. The CDR3 length is 12 residues. The CDR3 DNA reads as TGCAGCGTTGTAAGGACAGGGGGGCGATTGTACTTC. Amino acids: CSVVRTGGRLYF.

In its sample, this clonotype was seen once. The chain uses TRBV20-1 and TRBJ2-1; 7 bases align to TRBD2. Trimming at V came to 3 bases and at J to 8 bases, leaving 13 bases not matched to a gene. Germline assignment: CDR1 DFQATT and CDR2 SNEGSKA (reference sequence). This CDR3 is 15 amino acids long. In DNA, the CDR3 is TGCAGTGCTAGTTTTGTGGAGCGGGGTTGGCATGAGCAGTTCTTC. It encodes CSASFVERGWHEQFF.

This clonotype was counted at least ten times. The rearrangement joins TRBV30 to TRBJ2-7, with D unresolved. The CDR3 is 14 residues long. Germline V gene sequence: CDR1 GTSNPN, CDR2 SVGIG (reference sequence). V dropped 2 bases and J dropped 3 bases, with 14 bases sitting between them. DNA for the CDR3: TGTGCCTGGAGTTTGGAACAGATTTACTACGAGCAGTACTTC. As protein: CAWSLEQIYYEQYF.

This clonotype was observed at least ten times. Written as DNA, the CDR3 is TGTGCCAGCGCGCCCCGGGACACCTCCTACGAGCAGTACTTC. Its protein product is CASAPRDTSYEQYF. The chain combines TRBV27 with TRBJ2-7; the D gene is possibly TRBD1 (6 bases). The CDR3 is 14 residues long. Germline V gene lookup returns CDR1 MNHEY and CDR2 SMNVEV (reference sequence). V dropped 8 bases and J dropped 0 bases, with 14 bases sitting between them.